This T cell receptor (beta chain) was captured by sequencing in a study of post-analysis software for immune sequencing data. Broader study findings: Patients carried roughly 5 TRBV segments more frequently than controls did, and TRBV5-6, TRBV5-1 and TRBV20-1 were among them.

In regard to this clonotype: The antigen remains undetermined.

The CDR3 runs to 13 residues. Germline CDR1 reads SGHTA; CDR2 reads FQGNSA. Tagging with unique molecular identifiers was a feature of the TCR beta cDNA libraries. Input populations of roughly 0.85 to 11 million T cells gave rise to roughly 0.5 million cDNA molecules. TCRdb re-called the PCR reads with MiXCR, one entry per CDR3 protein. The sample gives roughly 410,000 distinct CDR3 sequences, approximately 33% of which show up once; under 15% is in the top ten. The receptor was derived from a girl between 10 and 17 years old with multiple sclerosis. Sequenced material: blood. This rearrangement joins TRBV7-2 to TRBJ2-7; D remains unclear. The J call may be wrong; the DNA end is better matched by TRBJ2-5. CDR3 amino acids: CASRQPSQRTQYF. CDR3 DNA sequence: TGTGCCAGCAGGCAACCCTCCCAGAGGACCCAGTACTTC.